The clone carrying this TCR beta chain appeared many times. The data were obtained in a study of regulatory T cells in long-lasting Graves disease. Losses at the gene ends were 7 bases for V and 3 bases for J; bases not matched to a gene: 11. Germline CDR1 is MNHEY and CDR2 is SMNVEV (reference sequence). The CDR3 is made up of 16 amino acids. Building of the TCR beta libraries involved iRepertoire HTBI primers and Arm-PCR of CDR3 regions. Study processing details: The samples yielded about 60 TRBV and roughly 15 TRBJ segments. Each CDR3 protein is one row after TCRdb ran MiXCR on the multiplex PCR reads. The authors' filters were not applied to this entry. The table lists about 540,000 distinct CDR3 sequences, around an eighth of them singletons. The time point: newly diagnosed GD, antithyroid drugs for less than 3 months. Scientists built the TCR library using RNA that was extracted from PBMCs. This same sample was also part of a study on T cells in Graves' hyperthyroidism and ophthalmopathy. In that study: Researchers defined stable Graves' hyperthyroidism as no ophthalmopathy progression within 18 months. An initial round of RT-PCR targeting the TCR CDR3 relied on the HTBI primer set.

The sequencing here drew on peripheral blood mononuclear cells (PBMCs), taken at new diagnosis, from a patient treated with antithyroid drugs. V usage is TRBV27 and J usage is TRBJ2-1; 8 bases are a match to TRBD2. The receptor was derived from a man aged 25-45 years with Graves disease. The CDR3 DNA follows: TGTGCCAGCAAACGGGAGGGTGGGATATTCTACAATGAGCAGTTCTTC. Its protein is CASKREGGIFYNEQFF.